The 5 T cell receptor beta chains below all came from one sample that was sequenced in a study of shared clonotypes between healthy human individuals. Naive CD8 populations comprised CD45RO-negative cells positively selected for CCR7, excluding terminally differentiated effector memory CD45RA+ cells. Sequencing was performed with immunoSEQ multiplex PCR; in TCRdb, only in-frame clones are kept and a portion is missing. The profile shows around 1,900,000 clones, about 93% of them singletons. The sample was naive CD8+ T cells from PBMCs. The receptors shown here come from a man aged 18 to 35 in good health. Some clones in this sample may be carry-over from other donors' samples.

The chain links TRBV11-3 to TRBJ2-1; D gene unclear. CDR1 SGHNT and CDR2 YENEEA come from the germline V gene. With 0 bases removed from V and 4 bases from J, the gap between germline ends came to 10 bases. The CDR3 extends over 15 amino acids. CDR3 DNA sequence: TGTGCCAGCAGCTTAGACCCGCGGCCTTACAATGAGCAGTTCTTC. Protein product: CASSLDPRPYNEQFF.

As concerns this clone: Other DNA sequences in the sample encode the same CDR3. This chain connects TRBV9 to TRBJ2-5, with D perhaps TRBD1 (5 bases). V dropped 0 bases and J dropped 0 bases, with 9 bases sitting between them. The CDR3 spans 15 residues. CDR1 and CDR2 from the germline V gene are SGDLS and YYNGEE. CDR3 bases: TGTGCCAGCAGCGTAGGGGGCAGATACCAAGAGACCCAGTACTTC. This sequence encodes CASSVGGRYQETQYF.

This rearrangement joins TRBV7-9 to TRBJ2-1; 7 positions agree with TRBD2. Germline loops: CDR1 SEHNR, CDR2 FQNEAQ (reference sequence). The trim removed 5 bases at V and 6 bases at J, leaving 13 bases unmatched. This CDR3 is built from 16 residues. For the CDR3, the DNA is TGTGCCAGCAGCGTCCCTCAGCTAGCGGCCTCCAATGAGCAGTTCTTC. This encodes CASSVPQLAASNEQFF.

The V call is TRBV7-8, the J call TRBJ2-3; D possibly uses TRBD1 or TRBD2 (5 bases each). CDR3 length equals 16 residues. V shed 5 bases and J shed 9 bases, with 24 bases lying between them. Germline V gene lookup returns CDR1 SGHVS and CDR2 FQNEAQ. The CDR3 region has the DNA TGTGCCAGCAGCGCCCACCGGGACGGCCTCCTGGGAACGCAGTATTTT. Translated: CASSAHRDGLLGTQYF.

V is TRBV27 and J is TRBJ2-7; 15 bases align to TRBD2. V was clipped by 6 bases and J by 7 bases; unmatched bases: 10. Germline CDR1 reads MNHEY; CDR2 reads SMNVEV (reference sequence). The length of the CDR3 is 16 residues. The CDR3 region is CASRPGLAGGPREQYF. The CDR3 DNA is TGTGCCAGCAGACCTGGACTAGCGGGAGGGCCTAGAGAGCAGTACTTC.